This T cell receptor (beta chain) appears in the sequencing data of a study of blood T cell repertoires in COVID-19. Study details: Sites in the United States, Italy and Spain provided acute and convalescent COVID-19 samples.

Note on this clone: Mismatch with germline at one junction end may stem from a read error.

Original handling: Estimation of nucleated cell counts was performed using reference gene primer amplification. Only in-frame clones appear in the TCRdb table, and some are missing; sequencing was by immunoSEQ multiplex PCR. That table supplies the V and J calls and clone size; D and trimming were determined from the DNA. This sample has over 100,000 clones, with roughly 84% found just once. The germline V gene encodes CDR1 SEHNR and CDR2 FQNEAQ (reference sequence). This CDR3 is 14 amino acids long. This clonotype originated in a man aged 35 to 55 with acute or convalescent COVID-19. The V gene is TRBV7-9, the J gene TRBJ2-2; D perhaps matches TRBD1 (6 bases). The material sequenced was peripheral blood. CDR3 in DNA: TGTGCCAGCAGTAGAGACAGGAACACCGGGGAGCCGTTTTTT. This gives the protein CASSRDRNTGEPFF.